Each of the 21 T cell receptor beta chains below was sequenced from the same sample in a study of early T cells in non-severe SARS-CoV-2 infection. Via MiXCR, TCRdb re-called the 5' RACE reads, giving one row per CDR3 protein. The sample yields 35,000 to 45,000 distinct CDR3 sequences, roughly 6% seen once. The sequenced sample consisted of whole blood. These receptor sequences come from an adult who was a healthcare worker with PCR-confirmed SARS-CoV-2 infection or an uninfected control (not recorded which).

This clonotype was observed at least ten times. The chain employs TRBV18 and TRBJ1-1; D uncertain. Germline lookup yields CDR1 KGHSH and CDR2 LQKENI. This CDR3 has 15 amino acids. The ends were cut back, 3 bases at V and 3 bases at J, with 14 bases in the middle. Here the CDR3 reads CASSPQETVDTEAFF. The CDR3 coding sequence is TGTGCCAGCTCACCTCAGGAGACGGTTGACACTGAAGCTTTCTTT.

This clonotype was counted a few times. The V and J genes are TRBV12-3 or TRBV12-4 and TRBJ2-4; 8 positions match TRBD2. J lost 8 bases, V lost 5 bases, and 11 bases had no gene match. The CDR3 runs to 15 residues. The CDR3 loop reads CASSPGERGYYIQYF. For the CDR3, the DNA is TGTGCCAGCAGTCCTGGGGAGCGGGGGTATTACATTCAGTACTTC.

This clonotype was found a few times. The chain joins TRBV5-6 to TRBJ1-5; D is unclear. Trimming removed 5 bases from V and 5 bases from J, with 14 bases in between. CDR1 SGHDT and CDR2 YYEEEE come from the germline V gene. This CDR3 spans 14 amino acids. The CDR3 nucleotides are TGTGCCAGCAGTCGAGGAGGGAAAGATCAGCCCCAGCATTTT. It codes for CASSRGGKDQPQHF.

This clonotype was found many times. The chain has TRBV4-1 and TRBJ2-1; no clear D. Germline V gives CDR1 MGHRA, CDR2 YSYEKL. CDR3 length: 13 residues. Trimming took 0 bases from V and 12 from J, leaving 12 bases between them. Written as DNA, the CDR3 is TGCGCCAGCAGCCAAGAATCGACAAAAGGGCAGTTCTTC. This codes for CASSQESTKGQFF.

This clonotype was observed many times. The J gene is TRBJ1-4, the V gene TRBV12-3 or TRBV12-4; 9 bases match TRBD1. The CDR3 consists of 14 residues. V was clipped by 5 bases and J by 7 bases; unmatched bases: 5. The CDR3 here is CASSPGQGREKLFF. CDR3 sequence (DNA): TGTGCCAGCAGTCCGGGACAGGGCCGTGAAAAACTGTTTTTT.

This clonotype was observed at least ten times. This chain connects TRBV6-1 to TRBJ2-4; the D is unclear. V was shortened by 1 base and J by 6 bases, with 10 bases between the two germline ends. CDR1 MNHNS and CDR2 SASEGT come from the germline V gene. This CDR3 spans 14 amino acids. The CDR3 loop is CASSEGNNLNIQYF. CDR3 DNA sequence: TGTGCCAGCAGTGAAGGGAATAATCTAAACATTCAGTACTTC.

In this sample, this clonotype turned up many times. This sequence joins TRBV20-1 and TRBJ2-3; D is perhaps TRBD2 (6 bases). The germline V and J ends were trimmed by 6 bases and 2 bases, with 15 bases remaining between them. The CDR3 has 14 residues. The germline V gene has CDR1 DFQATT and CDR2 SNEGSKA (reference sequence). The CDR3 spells CSAPGGGNTDTQYF. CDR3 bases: TGCAGTGCCCCCGGGGGTGGAAACACAGATACGCAGTATTTT.

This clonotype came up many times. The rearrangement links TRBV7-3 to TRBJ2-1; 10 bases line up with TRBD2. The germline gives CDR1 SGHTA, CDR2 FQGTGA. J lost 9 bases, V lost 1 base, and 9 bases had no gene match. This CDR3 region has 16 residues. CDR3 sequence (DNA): TGTGCCAGCAGCTTAAGATCCGGGACTAGCGTTAGTGAGCAGTTCTTC. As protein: CASSLRSGTSVSEQFF. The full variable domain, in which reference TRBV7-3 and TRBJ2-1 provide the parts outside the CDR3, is GAGVSQTPSNKVTEKGKYVELRCDPISGHTALYWYRQSLGQGPEFLIYFQGTGAADDSGLPNDRFFAVRPEGSVSTLKIQRTERGDSAVYLCASSLRSGTSVSEQFFGPGTRLTVL.

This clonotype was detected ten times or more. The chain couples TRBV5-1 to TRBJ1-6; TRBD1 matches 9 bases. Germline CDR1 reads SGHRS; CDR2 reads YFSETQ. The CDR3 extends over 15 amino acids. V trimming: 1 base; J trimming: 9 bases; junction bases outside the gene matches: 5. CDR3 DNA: TGCGCCAGCAGCTTGAAGGGACAGGGTTCTTCACCCCTCCACTTT. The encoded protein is CASSLKGQGSSPLHF.

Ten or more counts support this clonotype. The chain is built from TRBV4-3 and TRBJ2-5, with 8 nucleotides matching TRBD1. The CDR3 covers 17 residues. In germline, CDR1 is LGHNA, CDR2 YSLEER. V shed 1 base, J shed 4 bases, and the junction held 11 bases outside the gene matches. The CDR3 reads CASSQVMAADRGETQYF. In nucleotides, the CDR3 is TGCGCCAGCAGCCAAGTAATGGCGGCAGACAGGGGAGAGACCCAGTACTTC.

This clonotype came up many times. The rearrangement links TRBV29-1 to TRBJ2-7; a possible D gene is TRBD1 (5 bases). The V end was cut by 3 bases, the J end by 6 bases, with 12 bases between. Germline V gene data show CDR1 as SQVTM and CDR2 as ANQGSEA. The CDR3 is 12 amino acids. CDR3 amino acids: CSVEGQGGEQYF. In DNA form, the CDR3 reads TGCAGCGTTGAGGGCCAGGGTGGCGAGCAGTACTTC.

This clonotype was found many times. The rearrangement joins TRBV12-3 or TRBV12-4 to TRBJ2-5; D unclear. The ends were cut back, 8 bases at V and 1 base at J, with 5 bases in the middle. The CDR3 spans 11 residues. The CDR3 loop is CASQFQETQYF. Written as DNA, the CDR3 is TGTGCCAGCCAGTTCCAAGAGACCCAGTACTTC.

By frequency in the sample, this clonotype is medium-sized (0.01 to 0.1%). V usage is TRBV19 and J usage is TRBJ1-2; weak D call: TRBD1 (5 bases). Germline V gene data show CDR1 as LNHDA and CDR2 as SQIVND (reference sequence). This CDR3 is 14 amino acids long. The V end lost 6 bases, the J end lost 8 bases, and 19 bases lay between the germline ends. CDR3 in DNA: TGTGCCAGTAGCTCGGGGGGGACCGACCGCGGCTACACCTTC. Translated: CASSSGGTDRGYTF.

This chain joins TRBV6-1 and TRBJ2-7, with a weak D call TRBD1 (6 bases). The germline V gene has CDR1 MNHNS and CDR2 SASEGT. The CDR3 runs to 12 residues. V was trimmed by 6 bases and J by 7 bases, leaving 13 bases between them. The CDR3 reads CASSPRGTEQYF. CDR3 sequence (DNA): TGTGCCAGCAGCCCTAGGGGGACAGAGCAGTACTTC.

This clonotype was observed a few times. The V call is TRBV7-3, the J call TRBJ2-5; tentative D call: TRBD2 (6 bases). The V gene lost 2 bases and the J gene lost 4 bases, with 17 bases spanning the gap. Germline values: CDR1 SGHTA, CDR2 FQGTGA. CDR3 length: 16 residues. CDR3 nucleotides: TGTGCCAGCAGCTTAGAAGCGGGCGGAGGATTAGAGACCCAGTACTTC. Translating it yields CASSLEAGGGLETQYF.

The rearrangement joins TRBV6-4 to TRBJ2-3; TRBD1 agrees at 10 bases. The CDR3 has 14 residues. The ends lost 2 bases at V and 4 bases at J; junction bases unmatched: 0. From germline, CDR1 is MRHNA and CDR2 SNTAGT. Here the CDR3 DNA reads TGTGCCAGCAGTGACGGACAGGGGGCAGATACGCAGTATTTT. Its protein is CASSDGQGADTQYF.

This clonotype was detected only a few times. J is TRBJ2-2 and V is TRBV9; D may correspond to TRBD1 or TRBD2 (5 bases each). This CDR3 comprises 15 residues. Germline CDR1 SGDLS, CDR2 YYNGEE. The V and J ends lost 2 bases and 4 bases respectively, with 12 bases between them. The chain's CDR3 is CASSVRGPGTGELFF. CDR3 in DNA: TGTGCCAGCAGCGTGAGGGGACCGGGCACCGGGGAGCTGTTTTTT.

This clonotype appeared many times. The CDR3 bases are TGTGCCACCAGCAGAGATCCGAATCAGCCCCAGCATTTT. Its protein product is CATSRDPNQPQHF. This chain connects TRBV15 to TRBJ1-5; D is uncertain. Trimming pared 0 bases from V and 4 bases from J, leaving 4 bases between. The CDR3 consists of 13 residues. CDR1 is LNHNV, CDR2 YYDKDF, per germline (reference sequence).

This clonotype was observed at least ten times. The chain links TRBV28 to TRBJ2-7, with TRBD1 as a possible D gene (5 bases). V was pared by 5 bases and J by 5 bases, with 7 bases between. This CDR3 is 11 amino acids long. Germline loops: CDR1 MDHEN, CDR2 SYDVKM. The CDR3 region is CASSVTDEQYF. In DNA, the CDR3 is TGTGCCAGCAGTGTGACAGACGAGCAGTACTTC.

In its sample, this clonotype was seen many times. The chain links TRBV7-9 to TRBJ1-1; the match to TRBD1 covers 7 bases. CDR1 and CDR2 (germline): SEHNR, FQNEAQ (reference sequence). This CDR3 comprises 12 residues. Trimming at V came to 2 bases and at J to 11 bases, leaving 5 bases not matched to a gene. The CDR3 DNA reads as TGTGCCAGCAGCTTAATGGGCAGGGGGGCTTTCTTT. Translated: CASSLMGRGAFF.

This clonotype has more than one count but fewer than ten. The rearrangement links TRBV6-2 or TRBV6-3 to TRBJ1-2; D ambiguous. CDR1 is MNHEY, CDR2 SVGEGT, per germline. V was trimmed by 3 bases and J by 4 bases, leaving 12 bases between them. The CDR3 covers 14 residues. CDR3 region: CASSYRVKPYGYTF. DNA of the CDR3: TGTGCCAGCAGTTATCGGGTCAAACCCTATGGCTACACCTTC.